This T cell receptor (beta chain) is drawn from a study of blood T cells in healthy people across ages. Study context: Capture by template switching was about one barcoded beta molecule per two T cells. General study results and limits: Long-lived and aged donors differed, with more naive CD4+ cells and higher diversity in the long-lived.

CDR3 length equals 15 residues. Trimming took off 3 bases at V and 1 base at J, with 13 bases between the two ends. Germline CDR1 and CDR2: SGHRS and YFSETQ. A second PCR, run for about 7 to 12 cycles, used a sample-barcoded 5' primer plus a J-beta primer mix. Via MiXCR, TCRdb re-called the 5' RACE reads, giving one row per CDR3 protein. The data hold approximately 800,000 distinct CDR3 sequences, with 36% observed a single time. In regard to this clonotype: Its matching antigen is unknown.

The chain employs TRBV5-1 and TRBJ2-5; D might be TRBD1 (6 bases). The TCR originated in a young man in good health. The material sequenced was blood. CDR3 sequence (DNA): TGCGCCAGCAGCTACAATACAGGGTTCCAAGAGACCCAGTACTTC. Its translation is CASSYNTGFQETQYF.